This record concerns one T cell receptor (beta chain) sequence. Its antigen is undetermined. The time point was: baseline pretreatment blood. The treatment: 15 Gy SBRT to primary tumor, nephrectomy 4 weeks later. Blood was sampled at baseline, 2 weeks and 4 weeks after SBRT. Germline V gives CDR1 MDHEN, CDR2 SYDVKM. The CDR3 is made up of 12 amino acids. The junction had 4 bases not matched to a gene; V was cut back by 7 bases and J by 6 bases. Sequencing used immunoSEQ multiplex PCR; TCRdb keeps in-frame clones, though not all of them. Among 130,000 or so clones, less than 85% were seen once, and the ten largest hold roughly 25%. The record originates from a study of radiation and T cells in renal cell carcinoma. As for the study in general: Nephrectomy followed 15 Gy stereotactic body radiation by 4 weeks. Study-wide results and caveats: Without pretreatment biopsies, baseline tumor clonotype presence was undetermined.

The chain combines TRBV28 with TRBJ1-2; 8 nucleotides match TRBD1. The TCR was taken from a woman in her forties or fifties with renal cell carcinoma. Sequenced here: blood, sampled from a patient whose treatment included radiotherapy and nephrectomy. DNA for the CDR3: TGTGCCAGCACCGAGGGACAGGATGGCTACACCTTC. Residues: CASTEGQDGYTF.